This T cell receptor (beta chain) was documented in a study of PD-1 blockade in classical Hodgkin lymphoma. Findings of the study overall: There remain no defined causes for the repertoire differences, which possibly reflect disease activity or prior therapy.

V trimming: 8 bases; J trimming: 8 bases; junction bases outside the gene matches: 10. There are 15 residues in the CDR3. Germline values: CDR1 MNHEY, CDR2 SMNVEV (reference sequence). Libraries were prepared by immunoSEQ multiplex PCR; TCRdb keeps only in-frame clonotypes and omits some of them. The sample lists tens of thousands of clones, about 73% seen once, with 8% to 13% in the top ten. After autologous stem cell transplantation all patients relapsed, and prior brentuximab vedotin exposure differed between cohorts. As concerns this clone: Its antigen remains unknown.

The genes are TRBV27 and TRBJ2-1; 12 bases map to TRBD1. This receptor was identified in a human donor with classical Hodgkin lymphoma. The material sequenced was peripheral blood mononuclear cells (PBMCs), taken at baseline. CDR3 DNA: TGTGCCAGCTTATTAACTGGGACAGGGGGCCATGAGCAGTTCTTC. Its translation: CASLLTGTGGHEQFF.